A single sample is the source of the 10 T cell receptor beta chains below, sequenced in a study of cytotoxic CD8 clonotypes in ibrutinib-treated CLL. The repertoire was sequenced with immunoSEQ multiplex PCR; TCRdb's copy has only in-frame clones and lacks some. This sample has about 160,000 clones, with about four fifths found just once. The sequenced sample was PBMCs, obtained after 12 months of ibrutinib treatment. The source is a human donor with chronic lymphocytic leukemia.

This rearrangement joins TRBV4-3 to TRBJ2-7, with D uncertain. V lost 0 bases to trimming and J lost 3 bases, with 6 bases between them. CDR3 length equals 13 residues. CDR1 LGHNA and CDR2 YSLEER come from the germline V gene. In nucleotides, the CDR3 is TGCGCCAGCAGCCAAGATCTCCGCTACGAGCAGTACTTC. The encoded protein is CASSQDLRYEQYF.

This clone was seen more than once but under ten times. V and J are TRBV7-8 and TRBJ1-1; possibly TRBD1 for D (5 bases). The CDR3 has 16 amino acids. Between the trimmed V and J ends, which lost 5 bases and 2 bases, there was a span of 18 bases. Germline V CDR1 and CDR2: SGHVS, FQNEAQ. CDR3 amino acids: CASSPTGRVGNTEAFF. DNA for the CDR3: TGTGCCAGCAGCCCAACGGGCAGGGTGGGAAACACTGAAGCTTTCTTT.

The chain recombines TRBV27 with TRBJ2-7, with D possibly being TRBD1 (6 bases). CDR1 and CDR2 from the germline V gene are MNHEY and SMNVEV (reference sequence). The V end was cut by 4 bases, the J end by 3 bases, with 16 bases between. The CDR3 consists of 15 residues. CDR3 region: CASSSGAGIVYEQYF. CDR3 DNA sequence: TGTGCCAGCAGTTCAGGGGCCGGAATCGTCTACGAGCAGTACTTC.

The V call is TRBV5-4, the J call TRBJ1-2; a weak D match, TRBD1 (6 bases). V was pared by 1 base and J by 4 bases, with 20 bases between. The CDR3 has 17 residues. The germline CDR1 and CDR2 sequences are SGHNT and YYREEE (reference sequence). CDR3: CASSLSEKAGVAYGYTF. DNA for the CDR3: TGTGCCAGCAGCTTGAGCGAGAAGGCAGGGGTGGCCTATGGCTACACCTTC.

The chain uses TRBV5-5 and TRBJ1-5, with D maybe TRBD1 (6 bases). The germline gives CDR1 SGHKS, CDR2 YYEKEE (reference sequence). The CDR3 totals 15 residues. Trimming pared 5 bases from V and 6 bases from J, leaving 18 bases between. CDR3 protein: CASSSRDTTAQPQHF. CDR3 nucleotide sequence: TGTGCCAGCAGTTCCCGGGACACCACGGCTCAGCCCCAGCATTTT.

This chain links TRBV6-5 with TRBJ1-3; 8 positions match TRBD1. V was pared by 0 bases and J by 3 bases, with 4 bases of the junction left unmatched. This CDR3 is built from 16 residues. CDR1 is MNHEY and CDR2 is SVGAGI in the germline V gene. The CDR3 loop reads CASSYSTGAIGNTIYF. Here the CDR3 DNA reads TGTGCCAGCAGTTACTCGACAGGGGCTATTGGAAACACCATATATTTT.

The DNA for the CDR3 is TGTGCCAGCTCACCTAGGGGACTAGCGGGTTACACCGAGCAGTACTTC. This gives the protein CASSPRGLAGYTEQYF. The chain couples TRBV18 to TRBJ2-7, with 12 bases that match TRBD2. The CDR3 has 16 residues. Unmatched junction bases numbered 9, after V lost 3 bases and J lost 6 bases. From germline, CDR1 is KGHSH and CDR2 LQKENI.

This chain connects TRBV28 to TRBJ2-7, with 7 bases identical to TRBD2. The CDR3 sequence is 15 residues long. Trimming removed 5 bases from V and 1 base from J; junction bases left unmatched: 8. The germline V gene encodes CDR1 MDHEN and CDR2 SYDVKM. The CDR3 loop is CASSPQRDTSYEQYF. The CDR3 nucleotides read TGTGCCAGCAGTCCTCAGCGGGATACATCCTACGAGCAGTACTTC.

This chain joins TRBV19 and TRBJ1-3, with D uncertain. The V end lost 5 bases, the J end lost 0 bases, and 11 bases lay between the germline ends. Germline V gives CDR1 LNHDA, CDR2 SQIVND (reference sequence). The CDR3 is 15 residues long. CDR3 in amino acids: CASSHPGSSGNTIYF. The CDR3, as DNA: TGTGCCAGTAGTCATCCGGGGAGCTCTGGAAACACCATATATTTT.

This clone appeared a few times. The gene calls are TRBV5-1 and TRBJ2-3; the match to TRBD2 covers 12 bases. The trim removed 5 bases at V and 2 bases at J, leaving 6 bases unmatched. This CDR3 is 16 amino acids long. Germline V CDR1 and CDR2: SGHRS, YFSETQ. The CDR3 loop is CASRARLAGDTDTQYF. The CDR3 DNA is TGCGCCAGCAGGGCTAGACTAGCGGGAGACACAGATACGCAGTATTTT. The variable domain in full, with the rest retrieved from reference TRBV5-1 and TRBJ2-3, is KAGVTQTPRYLIKTRGQQVTLSCSPISGHRSVSWYQQTPGQGLQFLFEYFSETQRNKGNFPGRFSGRQFSNSRSEMNVSTLELGDSALYLCASRARLAGDTDTQYFGPGTRLTVL.